The sequence of this T cell receptor (beta chain) was determined in a study of siplizumab effects on memory and regulatory T cells. Profiled with immunoSEQ multiplex PCR; TCRdb holds only in-frame clones, not every one. The sample yields more than 90,000 clones, roughly 94% seen once. Study findings and constraints: Memory T cells appeared less diverse than naive cells, which seemed to contribute substantially to alloresponse. Treg-derived clones made up an average of roughly 70% of mappable alloreactive CD4+ clones with siplizumab and more than 25% in controls.

Germline values: CDR1 MNHEY, CDR2 SVGAGI. Trimming removed 2 bases from V and 0 bases from J, with 11 bases in between. The CDR3 consists of 15 residues. A note on this clone: Its antigen is not known.

The clonotype was recovered from a human donor in good health. Sequencing was done on a sample of non-Treg CD4+ T cells sorted from blood. The V gene is TRBV6-5, the J gene TRBJ2-7, with a weak D call TRBD2 (6 bases). The CDR3 coding sequence is TGTGCCAGCAGTTACGGGGACTCGAACTCCTACGAGCAGTACTTC. Protein product: CASSYGDSNSYEQYF.